Sequencing of this T cell receptor beta chain was carried out in a study of T cell repertoires in cytomegalovirus infection. Across the study: Public TCR beta signature analysis indicated the presence of both CMV infection and matching HLA type.

Study findings and constraints: Dominating the ex vivo response were HLA-C-restricted CMV-specific TCR beta clonotypes.

The CDR3 loop spans 15 amino acids. The junction had 5 bases not matched to a gene; V was cut back by 4 bases and J by 0 bases. Regarding this clonotype: Its antigen is unidentified.

TCRdb re-called the reads with MiXCR, one entry per CDR3 protein. The sample contains under 800,000 distinct CDR3 sequences, approximately 24% of which appear only once. J is TRBJ2-7 and V is TRBV23-1; TRBD1 matches 8 bases. TRBV23-1 is given ORF status, its function remaining uncertain. The sample consisted of CD8+ T cells from PBMCs. The TCR sequence derives from a human donor in good health (CMV status not recorded). Some clones in this sample may be carry-over from other donors' samples. CDR3 sequence: CASSRPGQDSYEQYF. The CDR3 DNA follows: TGCGCCAGCAGTCGACCGGGACAGGACTCCTACGAGCAGTACTTC.